This T cell receptor beta chain emerged from a study of shared clonotypes between healthy human individuals. General study points: The study generally estimated greater richness for naive than memory subsets. Generation probabilities were higher for clonotypes shared across all four sorted-subset donors than for unshared ones.

Sequenced by immunoSEQ multiplex PCR; TCRdb stores in-frame clones only, minus some. The sample has 2.3 million or so clones; 80% to 95% are singletons. From CD4+ cells came CD45RA+ naive and CD45RA-negative memory subsets. Germline values: CDR1 MDHEN, CDR2 SYDVKM. V lost 1 base and J 9 bases, leaving 7 bases between the germline ends. The CDR3 extends over 12 amino acids. On this clone: What it recognizes is unknown. The same CDR3 can be traced to other DNA sequences in this sample.

V is TRBV28 and J is TRBJ2-1; no reliable D call. The sequenced sample consisted of naive CD4+ T cells from PBMCs. Noted subset: CD45RA+ positively selected. This receptor was taken from a man aged 18-30 years in good health. Some clones in this sample may be carry-over from other donors' samples. CDR3 amino acids: CASSLLSSEQFF. CDR3 nucleotide sequence: TGTGCCAGCAGTTTATTAAGTAGTGAGCAGTTCTTC.